Given below is one T cell receptor (beta chain) in context. The source of the sample is a study of blood T cell repertoires in COVID-19. Study-level background: There were acute and convalescent COVID-19 samples, and they came from the United States, Italy and Spain. PBMCs, B-cell-depleted T cells, or T cells provided the cDNA or gDNA that made up the material.

Here immunoSEQ multiplex PCR was the method, and the copy in TCRdb shows in-frame clones only, minus some. This table holds 90,000 to 130,000 clones, 75% to 80% found once. This CDR3 has 15 residues. V lost 3 bases, J lost 0 bases, and 9 bases lay in between. CDR1 and CDR2 (germline): MNHNS, SASEGT. The clonotype comes from a woman of 80 years or more with active or convalescent COVID-19. Sequenced input: peripheral blood. This chain links TRBV6-1 with TRBJ1-5, with TRBD1 as a possible D gene (6 bases). Here the CDR3 DNA reads TGTGCCAGCAGTGACCAGGGGTATAGCAATCAGCCCCAGCATTTT. Encoded protein: CASSDQGYSNQPQHF.